This entry is about one T cell receptor (beta chain). This sample was taken from a study of shared clonotypes between healthy human individuals. Germline V lookup: CDR1 MDHEN, CDR2 SYDVKM. V was trimmed by 0 bases and J by 8 bases, leaving 14 bases between them. The CDR3 length is 14 residues. TCRdb's table, derived via immunoSEQ multiplex PCR, lists solely in-frame clones and lacks some. The repertoire holds hundreds of thousands of clones, with around two thirds as singletons. The source of this sequence is a woman in her 30s in good health. This rearrangement joins TRBV28 to TRBJ2-7, with D possibly matching TRBD2 (6 bases). Input material: memory CD4+ T cells sorted from blood. The subset denotes: CD45RA-negative fraction. The CDR3 loop is CASSLWDGSSQQYF. The CDR3 DNA is TGTGCCAGCAGTTTATGGGACGGGAGTTCCCAGCAGTACTTC. The full variable domain, rest sourced from reference TRBV28 and TRBJ2-7, is DVKVTQSSRYLVKRTGEKVFLECVQDMDHENMFWYRQDPGLGLRLIYFSYDVKMKEKGDIPEGYSVSREKKERFSLILESASTNQTSMYLCASSLWDGSSQQYFGPGTRLTVT.